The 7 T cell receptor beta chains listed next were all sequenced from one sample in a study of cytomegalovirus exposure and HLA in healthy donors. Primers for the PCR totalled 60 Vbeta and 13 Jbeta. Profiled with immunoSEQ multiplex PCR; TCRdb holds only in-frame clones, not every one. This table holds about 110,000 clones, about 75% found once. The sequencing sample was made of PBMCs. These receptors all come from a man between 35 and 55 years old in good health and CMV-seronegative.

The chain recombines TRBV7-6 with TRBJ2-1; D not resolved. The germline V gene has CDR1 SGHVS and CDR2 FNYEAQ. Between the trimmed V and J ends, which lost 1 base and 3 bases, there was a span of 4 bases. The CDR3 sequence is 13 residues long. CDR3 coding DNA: TGTGCCAGCAGCTTAGTCGGCTACAATGAGCAGTTCTTC. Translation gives CASSLVGYNEQFF.

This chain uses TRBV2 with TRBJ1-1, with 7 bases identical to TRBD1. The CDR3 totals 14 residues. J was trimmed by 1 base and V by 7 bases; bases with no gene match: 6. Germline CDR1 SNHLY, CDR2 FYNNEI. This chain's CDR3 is CASTTTGWNTEAFF. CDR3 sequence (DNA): TGTGCCAGCACCACGACAGGGTGGAACACTGAAGCTTTCTTT.

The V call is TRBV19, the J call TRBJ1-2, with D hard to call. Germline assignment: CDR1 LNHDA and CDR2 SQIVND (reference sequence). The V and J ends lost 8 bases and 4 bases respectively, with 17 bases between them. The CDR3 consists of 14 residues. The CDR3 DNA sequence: TGTGCCAGTCACGCACCCTTCAGTCTCTATGGCTACACCTTC. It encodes CASHAPFSLYGYTF.

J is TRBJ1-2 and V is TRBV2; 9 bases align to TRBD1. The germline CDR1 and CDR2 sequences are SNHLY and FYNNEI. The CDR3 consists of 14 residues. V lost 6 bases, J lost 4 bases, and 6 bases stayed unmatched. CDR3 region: CASRRQGEGYGYTF. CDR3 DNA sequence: TGTGCCAGCAGGAGACAGGGGGAAGGCTATGGCTACACCTTC.

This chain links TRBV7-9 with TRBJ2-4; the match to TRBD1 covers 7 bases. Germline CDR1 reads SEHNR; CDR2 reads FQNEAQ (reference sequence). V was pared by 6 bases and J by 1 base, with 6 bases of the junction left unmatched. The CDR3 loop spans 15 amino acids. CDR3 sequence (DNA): TGTGCCAGCAGTGACACAGGGGTGGCCAAAAACATTCAGTACTTC. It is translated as CASSDTGVAKNIQYF.

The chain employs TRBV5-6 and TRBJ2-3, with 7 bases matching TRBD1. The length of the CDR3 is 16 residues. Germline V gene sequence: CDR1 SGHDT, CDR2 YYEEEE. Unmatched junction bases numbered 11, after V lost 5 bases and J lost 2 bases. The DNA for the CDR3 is TGTGCCAGCAGTCAACAGGGGATGGTGGCCACAGATACGCAGTATTTT. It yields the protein CASSQQGMVATDTQYF.

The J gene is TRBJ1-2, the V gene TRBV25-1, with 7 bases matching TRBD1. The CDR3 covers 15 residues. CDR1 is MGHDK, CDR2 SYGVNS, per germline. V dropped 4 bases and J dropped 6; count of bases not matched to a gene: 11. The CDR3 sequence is CASSASETGSHGYTF. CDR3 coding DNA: TGTGCCAGCAGTGCTTCAGAGACAGGGAGCCATGGCTACACCTTC.